Sequencing of this T cell receptor beta chain was carried out in a study of long-term antiretroviral therapy in people with HIV. In this sample, this clone turned up a few times. Its antigen is still unknown. The ends were cut back, 8 bases at V and 5 bases at J, with 15 bases in the middle. There are 13 residues in the CDR3. CDR1 and CDR2 (germline): SGHTA, FQGTGA. Points from the study as a whole: Once patients were on ART, diversity went higher but still fell short of transplant donor controls. HIV repertoire CDR3 lengths ranged less widely than those of controls.

Every participant with HIV received treatment in the United States. Survey-level immunoSEQ v3.0 assays were run. Each sample had sequencing targeting about 40,000-55,000 T-cell genomes. Assay: immunoSEQ multiplex PCR; the TCRdb copy retains only in-frame clones and omits some. The sample has about 20,000 clones, over 60% seen once. V usage is TRBV7-3 and J usage is TRBJ1-1, with D tentatively TRBD1 (5 bases). The sequences come from unsorted PBMCs, collected 0.5 years before starting antiretroviral therapy. This clonotype was obtained from a man between 18 and 35 years old with HIV. CDR3 amino acids: CASALGGGTEAFF. CDR3 bases: TGTGCCAGCGCCCTGGGGGGGGGAACTGAAGCTTTCTTT.